One sample yielded the 15 T cell receptor beta chains listed below, sequenced in a study of identifying expanded T cells in peripheral blood. Sequencing used immunoSEQ multiplex PCR; TCRdb keeps in-frame clones, though not all of them. The sample holds approximately 100,000 clones, around 89% seen once. Input material: blood. These receptors were taken from a person between 18 and 75 years old in good health.

The rearrangement uses TRBV2 and TRBJ1-2, with 7 nucleotides matching TRBD1. Germline loops: CDR1 SNHLY, CDR2 FYNNEI. The CDR3 covers 14 residues. Losses at the gene ends were 8 bases for V and 8 bases for J; bases not matched to a gene: 14. CDR3 DNA sequence: TGTGCCAGCGGTAAAAGGACAGGCCCCTTGGGCTACACCTTC. It yields the protein CASGKRTGPLGYTF.

The chain carries TRBV7-3 and TRBJ2-1; maybe TRBD2 (7 bases). The CDR3 runs 14 residues. CDR1 and CDR2 (germline): SGHTA, FQGTGA. The V and J ends lost 1 base and 10 bases respectively, with 14 bases between them. The CDR3 here is CASSLNWGGYEQFF. For the CDR3, the DNA is TGTGCCAGCAGCTTAAACTGGGGGGGCTACGAGCAGTTCTTC.

This clone was counted between two and nine times. The genes are TRBV27 and TRBJ1-2; 8 nucleotides align to TRBD1. CDR3 length equals 12 residues. The J segment lost 8 bases and the V segment lost 5 bases, leaving 4 bases of the junction unmatched. The germline V gene has CDR1 MNHEY and CDR2 SMNVEV (reference sequence). The DNA of the CDR3 is TGTGCCAGCAGTAGGACAGGGTGGGGCTACACCTTC. This translates into CASSRTGWGYTF.

CDR3 sequence: CASSLEVFQETQYF. The CDR3 DNA is TGTGCCAGCAGCTTGGAGGTATTCCAAGAGACCCAGTACTTC. The genes are TRBV5-6 and TRBJ2-5; D is unresolved. Germline-derived CDR1 and CDR2 are SGHDT and YYEEEE. This CDR3 contains 14 residues. Trimming removed 0 bases from V and 1 base from J, with 7 bases in between.

The rearrangement links TRBV6-6 to TRBJ2-1; D could derive from TRBD1 or TRBD2 (5 bases each). Trimming pared 3 bases from V and 7 bases from J, leaving 13 bases between. This CDR3 spans 14 amino acids. The germline CDR1 and CDR2 sequences are MNHNY and SVGAGI (reference sequence). Written as DNA, the CDR3 is TGTGCCAGCAGTTATTTGGGGGACCCTAATGAGCAGTTCTTC. This encodes CASSYLGDPNEQFF.

The genes are TRBV6-1 and TRBJ1-6; D unclear. Germline assignment: CDR1 MNHNS and CDR2 SASEGT. This CDR3 region has 14 residues. The V gene lost 5 bases and the J gene lost 5 bases, with 10 bases spanning the gap. CDR3 nucleotide sequence: TGTGCCAGCAGTTCGGACGGGGATAATTCACCCCTCCACTTT. Encoded protein: CASSSDGDNSPLHF.

About this clone itself: Other DNA sequences from this sample encode an identical CDR3 as well. The genes are TRBV11-2 and TRBJ2-7; D not certain. CDR3 size: 12 residues. Looked up from germline, CDR1 is SGHAT and CDR2 is FQNNGV. Trimming removed 3 bases from V and 5 bases from J, with 8 bases in between. CDR3 bases: TGTGCCAGCAGCTTGCGGACGGACGAGCAGTACTTC. This encodes CASSLRTDEQYF.

The rearrangement joins TRBV28 to TRBJ2-7; D might be TRBD1 (5 bases). The CDR3 length is 14 residues. Germline V gene sequence: CDR1 MDHEN, CDR2 SYDVKM. Trimming pared 1 base from V and 4 bases from J, leaving 11 bases between. In DNA, the CDR3 is TGTGCCAGCAGTTTATTGTCAGGGTGGTACGAGCAGTACTTC. This gives the protein CASSLLSGWYEQYF.

The rearrangement joins TRBV23-1 to TRBJ1-5; possible D gene TRBD1, 6 bases. TRBV23-1 is marked as an open reading frame, function uncertain. V was clipped by 4 bases and J by 2 bases, with 9 bases between them. This CDR3 is 14 amino acids long. The CDR3 reads CASSRGGGNQPQHF. CDR3 bases: TGCGCCAGCAGTCGAGGGGGGGGCAATCAGCCCCAGCATTTT.

V gene TRBV2 combines with J gene TRBJ1-2; D remains ambiguous. V dropped 3 bases and J dropped 4 bases, with 12 bases sitting between them. Germline CDR1 reads SNHLY; CDR2 reads FYNNEI. The CDR3 loop spans 14 amino acids. CDR3 residues: CASSDNGLGYGYTF. The CDR3 DNA reads as TGTGCCAGCAGTGATAACGGGTTGGGCTATGGCTACACCTTC.

The count of this clone is one. This chain joins TRBV28 and TRBJ2-7, with D perhaps matching TRBD2 (6 bases). This CDR3 spans 15 amino acids. The ends were cut back, 5 bases at V and 2 bases at J, with 16 bases in the middle. Germline V CDR1 and CDR2: MDHEN, SYDVKM. In nucleotides, the CDR3 is TGTGCCAGCAGTGCCGCGGGACGCCGCCCCTACGAGCAGTACTTC. This codes for CASSAAGRRPYEQYF.

This rearrangement joins TRBV27 to TRBJ2-7; D call uncertain. V lost 5 bases, J lost 5 bases, and 7 bases lay in between. The CDR3 is 11 amino acids. CDR1 and CDR2 (germline): MNHEY, SMNVEV (reference sequence). The CDR3 region has the DNA TGTGCCAGCAGTCAATCGGACGAGCAGTACTTC. Protein sequence: CASSQSDEQYF.

The chain carries TRBV28 and TRBJ2-5, with 8 positions matching TRBD2. The CDR3 runs to 16 residues. V gave up 4 bases and J gave up 5 bases; unmatched junction bases: 12. Per the germline V gene, CDR1 is MDHEN and CDR2 is SYDVKM. In DNA, the CDR3 is TGTGCCAGCAGTTCCCTCCTAGCGGGTGGGGGGGAGACCCAGTACTTC. Protein sequence: CASSSLLAGGGETQYF.

This clone was observed a single time. The chain is built from TRBV30 and TRBJ2-7; a weak D match, TRBD1 (6 bases). Trimming shortened V by 2 bases and J by 4 bases, and 12 bases separated the two germline ends. CDR3 length: 13 amino acids. Per germline, CDR1 GTSNPN and CDR2 SVGIG (reference sequence). CDR3 region: CAWSLARGYEQYF. CDR3 sequence (DNA): TGTGCCTGGAGTTTGGCCAGGGGATACGAGCAGTACTTC. The full variable domain, completed using reference TRBV30 and TRBJ2-7, is SQTIHQWPATLVQPVGSPLSLECTVEGTSNPNLYWYRQAAGRGLQLLFYSVGIGQISSEVPQNLSASRPQDRQFILSSKKLLLSDSGFYLCAWSLARGYEQYFGPGTRLTVT.

The chain recombines TRBV30 with TRBJ2-7; 13 bases are a match to TRBD2. The CDR3 contains 15 residues. The germline CDR1 and CDR2 sequences are GTSNPN and SVGIG (reference sequence). Trimming removed 3 bases from V and 2 bases from J; junction bases left unmatched: 4. CDR3 sequence: CAWRELAGGPYEQYF. The CDR3, as DNA: TGTGCCTGGAGGGAACTAGCGGGAGGGCCCTACGAGCAGTACTTC.